This T cell receptor (beta chain) comes out of a study of cytomegalovirus exposure and HLA in healthy donors. Study as a whole: One earlier analysis, a look at about 179 million T cells, found approximately 120 million unique TCR beta sequences.

Germline V gene lookup returns CDR1 MGHRA and CDR2 YSYEKL. Trimming removed 1 base from V and 3 bases from J, with 13 bases in between. This CDR3 region has 15 residues. The PCR contained 60 Vbeta and 13 Jbeta primers. Method: immunoSEQ multiplex PCR; TCRdb's copy keeps in-frame clones and lacks some. The data show around 79,000 clones, with over 60% seen just once and about 16% held by the top ten. The sequenced material came from PBMCs. The source is a middle-aged woman in good health and CMV-seropositive. The chain employs TRBV4-1 and TRBJ2-7, with a weak D call TRBD2 (6 bases). In nucleotides, the CDR3 is TGCGCCAGCAGCCAAGCTAGCGTAGGAGGCTACGAGCAGTACTTC. Residues: CASSQASVGGYEQYF.